One sample yielded the 32 T cell receptor beta chains listed below, sequenced in a study of shared clonotypes between healthy human individuals. The table came from immunoSEQ multiplex PCR; TCRdb's copy has only in-frame clones and leaves some out. There are over 750,000 clones in the sample; 90% to 98% occur only once, and 0.2% to 0.25% lies in the top ten. Naive CD8 cells lacked CD45RO, underwent positive selection for CCR7 and left out terminally differentiated effector memory CD45RA+ cells. The specimen was naive CD8+ T cells sorted from blood. The receptors shown here come from a man aged 25 to 45 in good health.

The chain carries TRBV2 and TRBJ2-2; D is undetermined. Germline CDR1 is SNHLY and CDR2 is FYNNEI. Trimming took off 6 bases at V and 6 bases at J, with 11 bases between the two ends. The CDR3 consists of 13 residues. CDR3 in DNA: TGTGCCAGCAGCTTGCTCACTCCCGGGGAGCTGTTTTTT. This encodes CASSLLTPGELFF.

The chain employs TRBV10-3 and TRBJ2-2; D not certain. Trimming took 5 bases from V and 6 from J, leaving 10 bases between them. The CDR3 length is 13 residues. The germline CDR1 and CDR2 sequences are ENHRY and SYGVKD. In nucleotides, the CDR3 is TGTGCCATCAGTCACGAGGCTCCCGGGGAGCTGTTTTTT. It is translated as CAISHEAPGELFF.

V gene TRBV7-9 combines with J gene TRBJ1-5; unclear D gene. The CDR3 consists of 12 residues. With 8 bases removed from V and 4 bases from J, the gap between germline ends came to 9 bases. Germline assignment: CDR1 SEHNR and CDR2 FQNEAQ (reference sequence). The CDR3 region has the DNA TGTGCCAGCGGGCCGGGTAATCAGCCCCAGCATTTT. Protein: CASGPGNQPQHF.

The rearrangement joins TRBV4-1 to TRBJ1-2; D is unclear. The CDR3 has 15 residues. Germline V gene data show CDR1 as MGHRA and CDR2 as YSYEKL. V shed 1 base and J shed 4 bases, with 13 bases lying between them. The CDR3 is CASSQALPHSYGYTF. CDR3 in DNA: TGCGCCAGCAGCCAAGCCCTGCCCCACTCCTATGGCTACACCTTC.

The chain uses TRBV7-2 and TRBJ2-7; 14 bases match TRBD2. With V trimmed by 5 bases and J by 5 bases, 17 bases remained unmatched. The germline CDR1 and CDR2 sequences are SGHTA and FQGNSA. CDR3 length: 19 amino acids. The CDR3 DNA reads TGTGCCAGCAGCCTTTCGCTGAGGCGACTAGCGGGAGGGGTCCACGAGCAGTACTTC. This sequence encodes CASSLSLRRLAGGVHEQYF. Complete variable domain (other parts from reference TRBV7-2 and TRBJ2-7): GAGVSQSPSNKVTEKGKDVELRCDPISGHTALYWYRQSLGQGLEFLIYFQGNSAPDKSGLPSDRFSAERTGGSVSTLTIQRTQQEDSAVYLCASSLSLRRLAGGVHEQYFGPGTRLTVT.

The gene calls are TRBV7-9 and TRBJ2-7, with D unclear. This CDR3 is 14 amino acids long. V was clipped by 4 bases and J by 3 bases, with 13 bases between them. Germline CDR1 is SEHNR and CDR2 is FQNEAQ (reference sequence). The DNA of the CDR3 is TGTGCCAGCAGCTCTACCCCTAAAGTCTACGAGCAGTACTTC. It translates to CASSSTPKVYEQYF.

V is TRBV28 and J is TRBJ2-7; the match to TRBD2 covers 10 bases. V lost 6 bases and J lost 4; bases outside the gene matches: 12. Germline CDR1 reads MDHEN; CDR2 reads SYDVKM. This CDR3 has 16 amino acids. Written as DNA, the CDR3 is TGTGCCAGCAGACACCAAGCGGGAGGGCCTGGATACGAGCAGTACTTC. Protein sequence: CASRHQAGGPGYEQYF.

Only one count was recorded for this clone. CDR3 nucleotide sequence: TGTGCCAGCAGCGGACTAGCTGTTGAGCAGTTCTTC. This codes for CASSGLAVEQFF. This sequence joins TRBV9 and TRBJ2-1, with 7 bases aligning to TRBD2. The CDR3 spans 12 residues. From germline, CDR1 is SGDLS and CDR2 YYNGEE. With V trimmed by 3 bases and J by 9 bases, 3 bases remained unmatched.

This chain connects TRBV19 to TRBJ2-3; a possible D gene is TRBD1 (5 bases). The CDR3 is 13 residues long. Trimming pared 3 bases from V and 6 bases from J, leaving 10 bases between. Germline lookup yields CDR1 LNHDA and CDR2 SQIVND (reference sequence). CDR3 sequence: CASSIIPGDTQYF. The CDR3 DNA sequence: TGTGCCAGTAGTATCATTCCAGGGGATACGCAGTATTTT.

The chain has TRBV9 and TRBJ1-1; D possibly corresponds to TRBD1 (6 bases). Germline V gene data show CDR1 as SGDLS and CDR2 as YYNGEE. The length of the CDR3 is 13 residues. Between the trimmed V and J ends, which lost 4 bases and 8 bases, there was a span of 15 bases. The CDR3 DNA reads TGTGCCAGCAGCCCCTCGGGGAGGGGGGAAGCTTTCTTT. Its protein product is CASSPSGRGEAFF.

As regards this clone: At the DNA level, this CDR3 is encoded by other sequences in the same sample as well. The genes are TRBV2 and TRBJ2-7, with TRBD2 matching 10 bases. The CDR3 spans 16 residues. J lost 2 bases, V lost 0 bases, and 4 bases had no gene match. Germline V gene sequence: CDR1 SNHLY, CDR2 FYNNEI. CDR3 coding DNA: TGTGCCAGCAGTGAAGCGCGCAGCGGGAGGGCCTACGAGCAGTACTTC. It codes for CASSEARSGRAYEQYF.

J is TRBJ2-7 and V is TRBV7-6; 8 nucleotides line up with TRBD1. The CDR3 is 16 amino acids. V gave up 5 bases and J gave up 3 bases; unmatched junction bases: 12. Germline values: CDR1 SGHVS, CDR2 FNYEAQ. The CDR3: CASSPHQRQGIYEQYF. Written as DNA, the CDR3 is TGTGCCAGCAGCCCCCACCAGCGACAGGGGATCTACGAGCAGTACTTC. The whole variable domain, remainder taken from reference TRBV7-6 and TRBJ2-7, is GAGVSQSPRYKVTKRGQDVALRCDPISGHVSLYWYRQALGQGPEFLTYFNYEAQQDKSGLPNDRFSAERPEGSISTLTIQRTEQRDSAMYRCASSPHQRQGIYEQYFGPGTRLTVT.

The CDR3 here is CASSFIPDRERYTGELFF. The CDR3 DNA reads TGTGCCAGCAGCTTCATCCCGGACCGCGAACGTTACACCGGGGAGCTGTTTTTT. The chain uses TRBV11-2 and TRBJ2-2; D not resolved. CDR1 is SGHAT and CDR2 is FQNNGV in the germline V gene. CDR3 length equals 18 residues. The V and J ends lost 3 bases and 3 bases respectively, with 20 bases between them.

This clone has only one observation. The V call is TRBV7-8, the J call TRBJ2-7, with a possible D match to TRBD2 (6 bases). The V gene lost 2 bases and the J gene lost 0 bases, with 14 bases spanning the gap. Germline V gives CDR1 SGHVS, CDR2 FQNEAQ. The CDR3 spans 16 residues. CDR3: CASSLLMVAASYEQYF. CDR3 nucleotide sequence: TGTGCCAGCAGCTTATTGATGGTAGCGGCCTCCTACGAGCAGTACTTC.

V usage is TRBV7-6 and J usage is TRBJ1-5; D remains unclear. This CDR3 is 15 amino acids long. V gave up 2 bases and J gave up 6 bases, with 14 bases separating them. Germline values: CDR1 SGHVS, CDR2 FNYEAQ. CDR3: CASSLLKGFGQPQHF. The CDR3 DNA reads TGTGCCAGCAGCTTATTGAAAGGGTTTGGTCAGCCCCAGCATTTT.

J is TRBJ2-7 and V is TRBV5-1; 7 nucleotides line up with TRBD2. CDR1 is SGHRS and CDR2 is YFSETQ in the germline V gene. This CDR3 has 15 residues. Losses at the gene ends were 4 bases for V and 2 bases for J; bases not matched to a gene: 9. As DNA, the CDR3 is TGCGCCAGCAGCCCAGTCTCGGCGGGAGCCTACGAGCAGTACTTC. Its translation is CASSPVSAGAYEQYF. The full variable domain, with the rest looked up from reference TRBV5-1 and TRBJ2-7, is KAGVTQTPRYLIKTRGQQVTLSCSPISGHRSVSWYQQTPGQGLQFLFEYFSETQRNKGNFPGRFSGRQFSNSRSEMNVSTLELGDSALYLCASSPVSAGAYEQYFGPGTRLTVT.

V is TRBV27 and J is TRBJ2-1, with 9 bases lining up with TRBD2. Losses at the gene ends were 3 bases for V and 5 bases for J; bases not matched to a gene: 5. The CDR3 runs to 15 residues. Germline-derived CDR1 and CDR2 are MNHEY and SMNVEV (reference sequence). CDR3 DNA: TGTGCCAGCAGTTTGAGACTAGCGGTACACAATGAGCAGTTCTTC. Protein sequence: CASSLRLAVHNEQFF.

This sequence joins TRBV5-6 and TRBJ2-1; 10 nucleotides line up with TRBD1. CDR3 length: 14 amino acids. Trimming at V came to 6 bases and at J to 6 bases, leaving 6 bases not matched to a gene. From germline, CDR1 is SGHDT and CDR2 YYEEEE. The CDR3 nucleotides read TGTGCCAGCAAACCGACAGGGGGCATCAATGAGCAGTTCTTC. Residues: CASKPTGGINEQFF. The full variable domain, completed using reference TRBV5-6 and TRBJ2-1, is DAGVTQSPTHLIKTRGQQVTLRCSPKSGHDTVSWYQQALGQGPQFIFQYYEEEERQRGNFPDRFSGHQFPNYSSELNVNALLLGDSALYLCASKPTGGINEQFFGPGTRLTVL.

The chain links TRBV14 to TRBJ2-1, with no clear D. The CDR3 loop spans 18 amino acids. V lost 4 bases to trimming and J lost 8 bases, with 27 bases between them. Germline V CDR1 and CDR2: SGHDN, FVKESK. Written as DNA, the CDR3 is TGTGCCAGCAGCCCGAAGCAGAAATTTTGGGGTCCGGGCGATGAGCAGTTCTTC. Protein sequence: CASSPKQKFWGPGDEQFF.

The CDR3 reads CASSYSGGSSYNEQFF. In DNA, the CDR3 is TGTGCCAGCAGTTACAGCGGGGGAAGCTCCTACAATGAGCAGTTCTTC. This sequence joins TRBV6-5 and TRBJ2-1; the match to TRBD2 covers 8 bases. Trimming took 2 bases from V and 0 from J; bases not matched to a gene: 3. CDR1 MNHEY and CDR2 SVGAGI come from the germline V gene. The CDR3 is 16 residues long.

The rearrangement links TRBV7-2 to TRBJ2-3; 9 nucleotides line up with TRBD2. Germline V gene sequence: CDR1 SGHTA, CDR2 FQGNSA. This CDR3 region has 16 residues. V gave up 0 bases and J gave up 3 bases; unmatched junction bases: 4. The CDR3 coding sequence is TGTGCCAGCAGCTTAGCGGTAGCGGGAGTGACAGATACGCAGTATTTT. Amino acid sequence: CASSLAVAGVTDTQYF.

V and J are TRBV14 and TRBJ2-5, with D unclear. This CDR3 region has 15 residues. Per the germline V gene, CDR1 is SGHDN and CDR2 is FVKESK. V was clipped by 1 base and J by 4 bases, with 13 bases between them. The chain's CDR3 is CASSQGRSGPETQYF. CDR3 coding DNA: TGTGCCAGCAGCCAAGGCCGGTCCGGCCCAGAGACCCAGTACTTC.

The chain uses TRBV7-3 and TRBJ2-3; 9 positions agree with TRBD2. The CDR3 has 17 residues. Germline V gene sequence: CDR1 SGHTA, CDR2 FQGTGA. Trimming cost V 5 bases and J 4 bases; bases outside gene matches: 13. CDR3: CASSALIAGEGPDTQYF. CDR3 DNA sequence: TGTGCCAGCAGCGCGCTCATAGCGGGAGAGGGCCCAGATACGCAGTATTTT. The variable domain in full, completed from reference TRBV7-3 and TRBJ2-3, reads GAGVSQTPSNKVTEKGKYVELRCDPISGHTALYWYRQSLGQGPEFLIYFQGTGAADDSGLPNDRFFAVRPEGSVSTLKIQRTERGDSAVYLCASSALIAGEGPDTQYFGPGTRLTVL.

The V and J genes are TRBV7-3 and TRBJ2-5; TRBD2 agrees at 7 bases. This CDR3 comprises 16 residues. Germline CDR1 SGHTA, CDR2 FQGTGA. V trimming: 3 bases; J trimming: 2 bases; junction bases outside the gene matches: 9. The CDR3: CASSLLGGTLQETQYF. The DNA of the CDR3 is TGTGCCAGCAGCTTGTTGGGAGGGACCCTACAAGAGACCCAGTACTTC.

This rearrangement joins TRBV5-6 to TRBJ1-1; 10 bases are shared with TRBD1. J lost 0 bases, V lost 4 bases, and 6 bases had no gene match. Germline-derived CDR1 and CDR2 are SGHDT and YYEEEE. The CDR3 contains 16 residues. The DNA for the CDR3 is TGTGCCAGCAGCGGGACAGGGGTTGGTATGAACACTGAAGCTTTCTTT. It is translated as CASSGTGVGMNTEAFF.

A single count supports this clone. V is TRBV7-9 and J is TRBJ2-1, with 8 nucleotides matching TRBD2. With V trimmed by 7 bases and J by 7 bases, 9 bases remained unmatched. The CDR3 has 14 residues. Per germline, CDR1 SEHNR and CDR2 FQNEAQ (reference sequence). The CDR3 nucleotides are TGTGCCAGCACGGGCGGGAGGAGTAGGAATGAGCAGTTCTTC. Its translation: CASTGGRSRNEQFF.

V gene TRBV15 combines with J gene TRBJ2-1; D ambiguous. The CDR3 length is 16 residues. Deletions cut 5 bases from V and 3 bases from J, with 17 bases between. Germline V lookup: CDR1 LNHNV, CDR2 YYDKDF (reference sequence). CDR3 DNA: TGTGCCACCAGCGGCAAGCTAGGAGCCAACTACAATGAGCAGTTCTTC. It translates to CATSGKLGANYNEQFF.

The chain links TRBV29-1 to TRBJ2-2; D may be TRBD2 (5 bases). CDR3 size: 14 residues. V lost 2 bases, J lost 2 bases, and 9 bases lay in between. The germline CDR1 and CDR2 sequences are SQVTM and ANQGSEA. The CDR3 coding sequence is TGCAGCGTTGAACGTGGACTCAACACCGGGGAGCTGTTTTTT. Translated: CSVERGLNTGELFF.

This chain connects TRBV25-1 to TRBJ2-7; the D gene could be TRBD1 or TRBD2 (5 bases each). The V gene's germline CDR1 is MGHDK and CDR2 SYGVNS. V was cut by 4 bases and J by 2 bases, with 18 bases left in between. This CDR3 contains 16 residues. CDR3 DNA: TGTGCCAGCAGTGGAAGGGGAGTTCCGTACACCTACGAGCAGTACTTC. This gives the protein CASSGRGVPYTYEQYF.

The J gene is TRBJ2-1, the V gene TRBV7-2, with 11 bases lining up with TRBD2. The CDR3 is 14 residues long. CDR1 is SGHTA, CDR2 FQGNSA, per germline. J was trimmed by 6 bases and V by 4 bases; bases with no gene match: 2. CDR3: CASSSGTSGNEQFF. The CDR3 nucleotides read TGTGCCAGCAGCTCCGGGACTAGCGGCAATGAGCAGTTCTTC.

This clone was observed once. The gene calls are TRBV6-6 and TRBJ2-7; D perhaps matches TRBD2 (6 bases). The CDR3 has 13 residues. Germline V gene data show CDR1 as MNHNY and CDR2 as SVGAGI (reference sequence). The germline V and J ends were trimmed by 2 bases and 6 bases, with 11 bases remaining between them. For the CDR3, the DNA is TGTGCCAGCAGTTACGGGGGAGGAGGCGAGCAGTACTTC. This translates into CASSYGGGGEQYF.

This chain links TRBV29-1 with TRBJ1-2; the D gene is possibly TRBD1 (5 bases). Between the trimmed V and J ends, which lost 6 bases and 0 bases, there was a span of 17 bases. The germline V gene encodes CDR1 SQVTM and CDR2 ANQGSEA. The CDR3 is made up of 15 amino acids. CDR3 sequence: CSVAPLRGANYGYTF. CDR3 DNA: TGCAGCGTAGCCCCTTTGAGGGGAGCTAACTATGGCTACACCTTC.